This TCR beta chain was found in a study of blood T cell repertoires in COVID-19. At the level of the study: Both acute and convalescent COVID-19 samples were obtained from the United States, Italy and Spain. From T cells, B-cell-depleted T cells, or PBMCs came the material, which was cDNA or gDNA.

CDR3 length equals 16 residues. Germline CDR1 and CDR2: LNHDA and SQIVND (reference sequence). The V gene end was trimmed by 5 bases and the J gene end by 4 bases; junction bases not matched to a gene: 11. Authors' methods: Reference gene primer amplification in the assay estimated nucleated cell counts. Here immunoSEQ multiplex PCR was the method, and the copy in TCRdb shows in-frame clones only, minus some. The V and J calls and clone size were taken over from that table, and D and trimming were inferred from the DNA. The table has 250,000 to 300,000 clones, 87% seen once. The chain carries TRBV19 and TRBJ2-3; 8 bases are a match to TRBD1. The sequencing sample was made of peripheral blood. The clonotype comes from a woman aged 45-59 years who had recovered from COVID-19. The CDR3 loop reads CASSADRGGRADTQYF. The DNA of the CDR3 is TGTGCCAGTAGTGCTGACAGGGGAGGTAGGGCAGATACGCAGTATTTT.